One sample yielded the 10 T cell receptor beta chains listed below, sequenced in a study of blood T cells in healthy people across ages. With a J-beta primer mix and a sample-barcoded 5' primer, a second PCR ran 7 to 11 cycles. Via MiXCR, TCRdb re-called the 5' RACE reads, giving one row per CDR3 protein. Seen here are 600,000 to 850,000 distinct CDR3 sequences, around 40% observed once, and the top ten hold 20% to 25%. Sequencing input: blood. These receptor sequences come from a woman aged 55-70 years in good health.

This clonotype has a count of ten or more. The CDR3, as DNA: TGTGCCAGCAGTTGGGCCGGGGGGGAGCAGTACTTC. Protein: CASSWAGGEQYF. The chain is built from TRBV28 and TRBJ2-5; TRBD2 aligns across 8 bases. Germline V lookup: CDR1 MDHEN, CDR2 SYDVKM. Trimming cost V 4 bases and J 11 bases; bases outside gene matches: 6. This CDR3 spans 12 amino acids. The whole variable domain, filled in from reference TRBV28 and TRBJ2-5, reads DVKVTQSSRYLVKRTGEKVFLECVQDMDHENMFWYRQDPGLGLRLIYFSYDVKMKEKGDIPEGYSVSREKKERFSLILESASTNQTSMYLCASSWAGGEQYFGPGTRLLVL.

The chain joins TRBV6-1 to TRBJ2-1, with 7 positions matching TRBD2. Losses at the gene ends were 7 bases for V and 8 bases for J; bases not matched to a gene: 11. The CDR3 consists of 14 residues. Germline V gene data show CDR1 as MNHNS and CDR2 as SASEGT. The CDR3 bases are TGTGCCAGCAACCGGGGAGGGCTTGTTGATGAGCAGTTCTTC. Its protein is CASNRGGLVDEQFF.

The chain combines TRBV9 with TRBJ2-1, with 9 bases that match TRBD2. From germline, CDR1 is SGDLS and CDR2 YYNGEE. This CDR3 comprises 14 residues. Germline trimming cut 0 bases from V and 13 bases from J; bases unmatched to any gene: 8. The CDR3 here is CASSVEKGAGGQFF. In DNA form, the CDR3 reads TGTGCCAGCAGCGTAGAAAAGGGAGCGGGGGGACAGTTCTTC.

V gene TRBV7-3 combines with J gene TRBJ2-2, with 10 bases identical to TRBD2. J gave up 7 bases and V 3 bases, and 11 bases lay outside the gene matches. Germline lookup yields CDR1 SGHTA and CDR2 FQGTGA. CDR3 length: 17 amino acids. The CDR3 sequence: CASSFQSSGRSDGELFF. CDR3 DNA: TGTGCCAGCAGCTTCCAATCTAGCGGGAGATCGGACGGGGAGCTGTTTTTT. The variable domain in full, with the rest retrieved from reference TRBV7-3 and TRBJ2-2, is GAGVSQTPSNKVTEKGKYVELRCDPISGHTALYWYRQSLGQGPEFLIYFQGTGAADDSGLPNDRFFAVRPEGSVSTLKIQRTERGDSAVYLCASSFQSSGRSDGELFFGEGSRLTVL.

This clonotype was found a few times. The gene calls are TRBV20-1 and TRBJ2-7; 13 bases fit TRBD2. The CDR3 totals 15 residues. Trimming at V came to 5 bases and at J to 9 bases, leaving 13 bases not matched to a gene. Germline values: CDR1 DFQATT, CDR2 SNEGSKA (reference sequence). The CDR3 sequence: CSASLRLAGGFAQYF. The CDR3 coding sequence is TGCAGTGCTTCCCTTCGACTAGCGGGGGGCTTCGCGCAGTACTTC.

Comment on this clonotype: The junction and the germline gene differ at one end; a read error may be behind it. The chain recombines TRBV5-1 with TRBJ2-3; D ambiguous. The length of the CDR3 is 13 residues. Per germline, CDR1 SGHRS and CDR2 YFSETQ. The CDR3 spells CASSPDDGDAQYF. The CDR3, as DNA: TGCGCCAGCAGCCCGGACGACGGAGATGCGCAGTATTTT.

This clonotype has a handful of counts. The chain couples TRBV10-3 to TRBJ1-5; TRBD1 matches 9 bases. Germline-derived CDR1 and CDR2 are ENHRY and SYGVKD. Trimming at V came to 5 bases and at J to 0 bases, leaving 5 bases not matched to a gene. The CDR3 has 16 amino acids. The CDR3 protein is CAISTGTGSSNQPQHF. As DNA, the CDR3 is TGTGCCATCAGTACTGGGACAGGGTCTAGCAATCAGCCCCAGCATTTT.

This chain links TRBV7-6 with TRBJ2-5; possible D gene TRBD2, 7 bases. V lost 1 base to trimming and J lost 0 bases, with 12 bases between them. This CDR3 region has 16 residues. Germline-derived CDR1 and CDR2 are SGHVS and FNYEAQ. The CDR3 DNA is TGTGCCAGCAGCTTAGGGGCGGGGGCGAACCAAGAGACCCAGTACTTC. As protein: CASSLGAGANQETQYF. Full variable domain (outside the CDR3, taken from reference TRBV7-6 and TRBJ2-5): GAGVSQSPRYKVTKRGQDVALRCDPISGHVSLYWYRQALGQGPEFLTYFNYEAQQDKSGLPNDRFSAERPEGSISTLTIQRTEQRDSAMYRCASSLGAGANQETQYFGPGTRLLVL.

J is TRBJ2-7 and V is TRBV11-1, with 8 bases lining up with TRBD1. V trimming: 5 bases; J trimming: 5 bases; junction bases outside the gene matches: 8. Germline V CDR1 and CDR2: SGHAT, FQDESV (reference sequence). The CDR3 has 14 amino acids. The CDR3 spells CASSHARGPNEQYF. The DNA of the CDR3 is TGTGCCAGCAGCCATGCCAGGGGGCCCAACGAGCAGTACTTC.

The chain links TRBV12-3 or TRBV12-4 to TRBJ1-4, with D hard to call. This CDR3 has 14 amino acids. The V end lost 3 bases, the J end lost 5 bases, and 10 bases lay between the germline ends. In DNA form, the CDR3 reads TGTGCCAGCAGTTTCGGAACAAGGAATGAAAAACTGTTTTTT. Residues: CASSFGTRNEKLFF.